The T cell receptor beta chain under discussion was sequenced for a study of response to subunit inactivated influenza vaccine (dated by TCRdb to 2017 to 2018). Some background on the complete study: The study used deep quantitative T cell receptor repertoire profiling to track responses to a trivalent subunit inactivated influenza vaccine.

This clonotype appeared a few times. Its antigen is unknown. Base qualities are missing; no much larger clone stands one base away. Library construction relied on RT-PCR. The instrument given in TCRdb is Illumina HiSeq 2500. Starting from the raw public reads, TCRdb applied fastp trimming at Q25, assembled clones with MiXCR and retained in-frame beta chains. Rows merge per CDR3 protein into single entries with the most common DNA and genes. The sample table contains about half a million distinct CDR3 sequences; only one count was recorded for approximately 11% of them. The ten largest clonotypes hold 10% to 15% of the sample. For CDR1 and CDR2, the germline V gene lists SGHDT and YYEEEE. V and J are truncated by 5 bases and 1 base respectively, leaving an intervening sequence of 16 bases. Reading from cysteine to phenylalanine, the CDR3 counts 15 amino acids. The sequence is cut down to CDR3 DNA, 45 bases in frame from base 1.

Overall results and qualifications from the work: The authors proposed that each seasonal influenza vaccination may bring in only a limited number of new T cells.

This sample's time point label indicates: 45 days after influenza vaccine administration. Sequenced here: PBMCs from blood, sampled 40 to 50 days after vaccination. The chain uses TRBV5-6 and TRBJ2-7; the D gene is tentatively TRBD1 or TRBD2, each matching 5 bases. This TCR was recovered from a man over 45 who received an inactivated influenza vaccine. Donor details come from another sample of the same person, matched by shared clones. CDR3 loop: CASSRPGTDSYEQYF. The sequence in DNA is TGTGCCAGCAGTCGACCCGGGACGGATTCCTACGAGCAGTACTTC.